The 25 T cell receptor beta chains below come from one sample, sequenced in a study of CD8 T cells in ankylosing spondylitis. MiXCR, run by TCRdb on the 5' RACE reads, gives a single entry per CDR3 protein. The data contain 150,000 or so distinct CDR3 sequences, about a third of them seen just once; the ten biggest clones take up 6%. The sample was synovial fluid, either unsorted or a sorted T cell fraction (not recorded which). The receptors here all came from a male donor with ankylosing spondylitis.

The chain employs TRBV29-1 and TRBJ2-3; TRBD1 might be the D (5 bases). CDR1 SQVTM and CDR2 ANQGSEA come from the germline V gene. This CDR3 spans 12 amino acids. Trimming removed 3 bases from V and 4 bases from J, with 8 bases in between. The CDR3 reads CSVDKGPDTQYF. The CDR3 DNA sequence: TGCAGCGTTGATAAGGGGCCAGATACGCAGTATTTT.

This clonotype showed up just a few times. The chain recombines TRBV24-1 with TRBJ2-3; TRBD2 is a possible D gene (5 bases). V lost 4 bases to trimming and J lost 4 bases, with 14 bases between them. The V gene's germline CDR1 is KGHDR and CDR2 SFDVKD. This CDR3 is 15 amino acids long. As DNA, the CDR3 is TGTGCCACCAGTGACCCCGAAGGTAGCGCAGATACGCAGTATTTT. Its protein product is CATSDPEGSADTQYF.

The V and J genes are TRBV2 and TRBJ2-7; 10 bases are shared with TRBD1. The CDR3 loop spans 15 amino acids. V lost 3 bases and J lost 3; bases outside the gene matches: 5. CDR1 is SNHLY, CDR2 FYNNEI, per germline. CDR3 sequence reads: CASSEDRGTLYEQYF. CDR3 nucleotides: TGTGCCAGCAGTGAGGACAGGGGGACACTCTACGAGCAGTACTTC.

A few counts support this clonotype. The CDR3 nucleotides read TGTGCCAGCAGTCCACCGGGACTCCAAGAGACCCAGTACTTC. Translating gives CASSPPGLQETQYF. The chain is built from TRBV27 and TRBJ2-5, with D possibly TRBD2 on 6 matching bases. The CDR3 contains 14 residues. Trimming stripped 5 bases from V and 1 base from J, with 11 bases between. CDR1 and CDR2 from the germline V gene are MNHEY and SMNVEV (reference sequence).

The V gene is TRBV5-1, the J gene TRBJ2-1; no clear D. Looked up from germline, CDR1 is SGHRS and CDR2 is YFSETQ. The CDR3 contains 15 residues. The ends were cut back, 3 bases at V and 2 bases at J, with 12 bases in the middle. The CDR3 nucleotides are TGCGCCAGCAGCTCGGATCCCGGAGCCTACAATGAGCAGTTCTTC. As protein: CASSSDPGAYNEQFF.

This clonotype was counted a few times. The chain employs TRBV6-1 and TRBJ2-4; 10 bases align to TRBD1. This CDR3 is built from 18 residues. The germline gives CDR1 MNHNS, CDR2 SASEGT. V shed 6 bases, J shed 1 base, and the junction held 12 bases outside the gene matches. CDR3 region: CASSTGTGAGLAKNIQYF. CDR3 bases: TGTGCCAGCAGCACGGGGACAGGGGCCGGGCTGGCCAAAAACATTCAGTACTTC.

V is TRBV6-5 and J is TRBJ2-1; D unclear. Germline values: CDR1 MNHEY, CDR2 SVGAGI. The CDR3 loop spans 12 amino acids. Trimming shortened V by 5 bases and J by 7 bases, and 9 bases separated the two germline ends. The CDR3 sequence is CASSRPGNEQFF. Here the CDR3 DNA reads TGTGCCAGCAGTCGGCCTGGGAATGAGCAGTTCTTC.

This clonotype was seen many times. This chain joins TRBV19 and TRBJ2-2; 9 bases are a match to TRBD2. There are 14 residues in the CDR3. Germline CDR1 and CDR2: LNHDA and SQIVND (reference sequence). Trimming removed 4 bases from V and 7 bases from J; junction bases left unmatched: 4. Here the CDR3 reads CASSNSGSVGELFF. CDR3 bases: TGTGCCAGTAGTAATAGCGGGAGTGTCGGGGAGCTGTTTTTT.

The rearrangement links TRBV20-1 to TRBJ2-1, with TRBD2 identical over 11 bases. In germline, CDR1 is DFQATT, CDR2 SNEGSKA (reference sequence). This CDR3 is built from 17 residues. V was clipped by 0 bases and J by 5 bases; unmatched bases: 9. CDR3 sequence (DNA): TGCAGTGCTAGAGATCGTCTCTTAGCGGGGGGGCACAATGAGCAGTTCTTC. Protein sequence: CSARDRLLAGGHNEQFF.

Comments on this clonotype: This may come from a read error, since a much larger clone is one base off. The chain joins TRBV28 to TRBJ1-5; no clear D gene. CDR1 and CDR2 from the germline V gene are MDHEN and SYDVKM. The CDR3 sequence is 13 residues long. V was trimmed by 2 bases and J by 1 base, leaving 3 bases between them. The CDR3 reads CASSLVSNQPQHF. As DNA, the CDR3 is TGTGCCAGCAGTTTAGTAAGCAATCAGCCCCAGCATTTT.

This clonotype has more than one count but fewer than ten. V gene TRBV28 combines with J gene TRBJ1-6; tentatively, D is TRBD1 (5 bases). CDR3 length equals 15 residues. V dropped 4 bases and J dropped 5 bases, with 12 bases sitting between them. Germline lookup yields CDR1 MDHEN and CDR2 SYDVKM. The CDR3 sequence is CASSSAGLDNSPLHF. In nucleotides, the CDR3 is TGTGCCAGCAGTTCAGCAGGGTTGGATAATTCACCCCTCCACTTT.

The V call is TRBV6-2 or TRBV6-3, the J call TRBJ2-5, with TRBD2 as a possible D gene (5 bases). V lost 2 bases to trimming and J lost 1 base, with 8 bases between them. This CDR3 region has 14 residues. CDR1 MNHEY and CDR2 SVGEGT come from the germline V gene. The CDR3 DNA sequence: TGTGCCAGCAGTTACGGGAGAACCCAAGAGACCCAGTACTTC. Amino acid sequence: CASSYGRTQETQYF.

In its sample, this clonotype was seen many times. This sequence joins TRBV7-8 and TRBJ2-1; D is undetermined. The CDR3 extends over 15 amino acids. V was pared by 1 base and J by 0 bases, with 7 bases between. Germline loops: CDR1 SGHVS, CDR2 FQNEAQ. CDR3 DNA: TGTGCCAGCAGCTTAGAAGGCCACTCCTACAATGAGCAGTTCTTC. This sequence encodes CASSLEGHSYNEQFF.

This clonotype came up many times. The chain uses TRBV11-2 and TRBJ2-7; 8 positions agree with TRBD1. Trimming removed 5 bases from V and 1 base from J; junction bases left unmatched: 7. The germline gives CDR1 SGHAT, CDR2 FQNNGV. The CDR3 consists of 15 residues. The CDR3 DNA sequence: TGTGCCAGCAGCCAACGCTGGACAGGGTCCTACGAGCAGTACTTC. Translation gives CASSQRWTGSYEQYF.

The V call is TRBV5-5, the J call TRBJ2-7; D tentatively reads TRBD1 or TRBD2 (5 bases each). Deletions cut 6 bases from V and 3 bases from J, with 19 bases between. Germline lookup yields CDR1 SGHKS and CDR2 YYEKEE (reference sequence). The CDR3 has 15 residues. CDR3 amino acids: CASTLGGGNYYEQYF. In DNA form, the CDR3 reads TGTGCCAGCACCCTGGGTGGGGGAAATTACTACGAGCAGTACTTC.

This clonotype was seen repeatedly, ten times or more. This chain uses TRBV24-1 with TRBJ2-2, with D perhaps being TRBD1 or TRBD2 (5 bases each). Germline V CDR1 and CDR2: KGHDR, SFDVKD. The length of the CDR3 is 13 residues. The V and J ends lost 7 bases and 4 bases respectively, with 9 bases between them. In DNA form, the CDR3 reads TGTGCCACCAGCGGGACGACCACCGGGGAGCTGTTTTTT. Translated, it gives CATSGTTTGELFF.

This chain joins TRBV4-2 and TRBJ2-6; D unresolved. The CDR3 has 17 amino acids. CDR1 LGHNA and CDR2 YNFKEQ come from the germline V gene. V lost 0 bases, J lost 0 bases, and 9 bases lay in between. The CDR3: CASSQEGQVSGANVLTF. CDR3 coding DNA: TGTGCCAGCAGCCAAGAAGGGCAGGTCTCTGGGGCCAACGTCCTGACTTTC.

In this sample, this clonotype turned up many times. The chain couples TRBV20-1 to TRBJ1-3; D perhaps matches TRBD1 (5 bases). The CDR3 loop spans 16 amino acids. V was clipped by 3 bases and J by 3 bases, with 18 bases between them. The germline V gene has CDR1 DFQATT and CDR2 SNEGSKA (reference sequence). The CDR3 loop is CSASGQAAGFGNTIYF. The CDR3 nucleotides are TGCAGTGCTAGTGGTCAGGCGGCAGGGTTTGGAAACACCATATATTTT.

The chain joins TRBV5-1 to TRBJ1-2; a possible D gene is TRBD1 (5 bases). Trimming removed 4 bases at V and 6 bases at J, with 13 bases between. The CDR3 is 13 residues long. Germline lookup yields CDR1 SGHRS and CDR2 YFSETQ. The CDR3 DNA is TGCGCCAGCAGCCTCAGGGTGGAGGATGGCTACACCTTC. Translation: CASSLRVEDGYTF. The full variable domain, rest sourced from reference TRBV5-1 and TRBJ1-2, is KAGVTQTPRYLIKTRGQQVTLSCSPISGHRSVSWYQQTPGQGLQFLFEYFSETQRNKGNFPGRFSGRQFSNSRSEMNVSTLELGDSALYLCASSLRVEDGYTFGSGTRLTVV.

A single count supports this clonotype. The gene calls are TRBV5-1 and TRBJ2-3; 15 bases fit TRBD2. Germline CDR1 is SGHRS and CDR2 is YFSETQ. This CDR3 region has 18 residues. The V segment lost 0 bases and the J segment 2 bases; nucleotides outside the gene matches: 4. The CDR3 spells CASSLGTSGRAFTDTQYF. The CDR3 DNA sequence: TGCGCCAGCAGCTTGGGGACTAGCGGGAGGGCCTTCACAGATACGCAGTATTTT. Full variable domain (outside the CDR3, taken from reference TRBV5-1 and TRBJ2-3): KAGVTQTPRYLIKTRGQQVTLSCSPISGHRSVSWYQQTPGQGLQFLFEYFSETQRNKGNFPGRFSGRQFSNSRSEMNVSTLELGDSALYLCASSLGTSGRAFTDTQYFGPGTRLTVL.

In this sample, this clonotype turned up a few times. This chain joins TRBV5-1 and TRBJ2-3, with D unclear. The CDR3 totals 14 residues. Germline assignment: CDR1 SGHRS and CDR2 YFSETQ. V lost 6 bases to trimming and J lost 1 base, with 12 bases between them. The CDR3 protein is CASTTGRRTDTQYF. The CDR3 nucleotides are TGCGCCAGCACCACGGGCAGGCGCACAGATACGCAGTATTTT.

The V call is TRBV4-1, the J call TRBJ1-2, with 9 bases lining up with TRBD1. CDR3 length equals 18 residues. The germline V gene encodes CDR1 MGHRA and CDR2 YSYEKL. The V gene end was trimmed by 1 base and the J gene end by 2 bases; junction bases not matched to a gene: 11. CDR3 sequence reads: CASSQASGTGSRNYGYTF. DNA of the CDR3: TGCGCCAGCAGCCAAGCCTCCGGGACAGGGAGTAGGAACTATGGCTACACCTTC.

This chain links TRBV7-3 with TRBJ2-1; no firm D call. Germline V CDR1 and CDR2: SGHTA, FQGTGA. V was pared by 5 bases and J by 5 bases, with 10 bases between. This CDR3 has 13 residues. In DNA, the CDR3 is TGTGCCAGCAGCGCTGGACCAAACAATGAGCAGTTCTTC. Protein product: CASSAGPNNEQFF.

The chain combines TRBV5-1 with TRBJ2-2; D not certain. V lost 0 bases, J lost 0 bases, and 15 bases lay in between. Germline V lookup: CDR1 SGHRS, CDR2 YFSETQ. The CDR3 totals 18 residues. Written as DNA, the CDR3 is TGCGCCAGCAGCTTGGCCTTGTGGGGTGCAACGAACACCGGGGAGCTGTTTTTT. Translating gives CASSLALWGATNTGELFF.

The chain uses TRBV29-1 and TRBJ2-3; D possibly corresponds to TRBD1 (6 bases). Germline CDR1 and CDR2: SQVTM and ANQGSEA. The V end lost 4 bases, the J end lost 4 bases, and 9 bases lay between the germline ends. This CDR3 contains 12 residues. CDR3 protein: CSVGGRSDTQYF. CDR3 bases: TGCAGCGTTGGGGGGCGGTCAGATACGCAGTATTTT.